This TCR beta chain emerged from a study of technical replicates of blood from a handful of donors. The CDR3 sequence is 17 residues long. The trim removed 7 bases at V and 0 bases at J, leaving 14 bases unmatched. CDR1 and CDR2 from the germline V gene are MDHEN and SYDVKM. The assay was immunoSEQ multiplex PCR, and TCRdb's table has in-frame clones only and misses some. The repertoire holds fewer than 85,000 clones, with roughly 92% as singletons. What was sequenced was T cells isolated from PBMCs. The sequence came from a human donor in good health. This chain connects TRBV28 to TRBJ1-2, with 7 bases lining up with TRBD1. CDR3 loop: CASTATGANSPNYGYTF. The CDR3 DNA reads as TGTGCCAGCACCGCTACAGGGGCAAATTCTCCTAACTATGGCTACACCTTC.